The sequence of this T cell receptor beta chain was determined in a study of CD8 T cells in ankylosing spondylitis. Study findings and constraints: Relatively rare in peripheral blood, disease-linked clones were also CD8+.

Germline V gene data show CDR1 as SGHTA and CDR2 as FQGNSA. V lost 8 bases and J 6 bases, leaving 13 bases between the germline ends. The CDR3 is 13 amino acids. To note about this clonotype: The antigen is not known.

One entry per CDR3 protein results from TCRdb running MiXCR on the 5' RACE reads. The table lists around 180,000 distinct CDR3 sequences, 10% to 15% of them singletons. This TCR was recovered from a female donor with ankylosing spondylitis or in good health (not recorded which). The chain recombines TRBV7-2 with TRBJ2-2, with D possibly TRBD2 on 6 matching bases. The sample consisted of blood, either unsorted or a sorted T cell fraction (not recorded which). CDR3 protein: CTSDNGGAGELFF. CDR3 nucleotide sequence: TGTACCAGCGATAATGGAGGGGCCGGGGAGCTGTTTTTT. The whole variable domain, remainder taken from reference TRBV7-2 and TRBJ2-2, is GAGVSQSPSNKVTEKGKDVELRCDPISGHTALYWYRQSLGQGLEFLIYFQGNSAPDKSGLPSDRFSAERTGGSVSTLTIQRTQQEDSAVYLCTSDNGGAGELFFGEGSRLTVL.